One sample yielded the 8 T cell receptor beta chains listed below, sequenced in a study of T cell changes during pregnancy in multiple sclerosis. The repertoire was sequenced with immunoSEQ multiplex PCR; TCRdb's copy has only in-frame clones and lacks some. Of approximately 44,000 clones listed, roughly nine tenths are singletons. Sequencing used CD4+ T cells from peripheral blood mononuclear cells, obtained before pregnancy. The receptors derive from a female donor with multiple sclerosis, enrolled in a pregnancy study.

Here the CDR3 reads CASSLKPFRNQPQHF. The CDR3 DNA reads as TGTGCCAGCAGTTTGAAGCCATTTCGCAATCAGCCCCAGCATTTT. This chain uses TRBV27 with TRBJ1-5; the D is unclear. V lost 3 bases and J lost 2, with 11 bases in between. Per germline, CDR1 MNHEY and CDR2 SMNVEV (reference sequence). The CDR3 has 15 amino acids.

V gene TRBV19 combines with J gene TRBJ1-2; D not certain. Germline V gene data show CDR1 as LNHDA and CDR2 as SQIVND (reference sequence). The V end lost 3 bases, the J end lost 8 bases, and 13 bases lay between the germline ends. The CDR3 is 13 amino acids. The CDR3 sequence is CASSIEGMSGYTF. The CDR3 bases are TGTGCCAGTAGTATCGAGGGCATGTCCGGCTACACCTTC.

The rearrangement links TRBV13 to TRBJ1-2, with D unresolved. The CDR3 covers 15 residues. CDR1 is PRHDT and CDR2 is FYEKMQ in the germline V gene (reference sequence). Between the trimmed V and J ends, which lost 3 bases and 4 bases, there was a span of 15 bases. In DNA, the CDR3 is TGTGCCAGCAGCTTCCTTGGAGGGTCGAGCTATGGCTACACCTTC. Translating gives CASSFLGGSSYGYTF.

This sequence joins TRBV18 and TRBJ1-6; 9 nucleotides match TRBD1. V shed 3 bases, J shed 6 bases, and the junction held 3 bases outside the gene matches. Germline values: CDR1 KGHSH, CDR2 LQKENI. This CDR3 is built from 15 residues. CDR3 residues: CASSPLGQGNSPLHF. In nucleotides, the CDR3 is TGTGCCAGCTCACCCCTGGGACAGGGTAATTCACCCCTCCACTTT.

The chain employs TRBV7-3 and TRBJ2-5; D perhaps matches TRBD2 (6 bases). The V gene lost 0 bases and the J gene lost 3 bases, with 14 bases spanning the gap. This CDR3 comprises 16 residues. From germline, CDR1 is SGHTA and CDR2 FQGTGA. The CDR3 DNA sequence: TGTGCCAGCAGCTTAACTGCGGGGCCCGGAGAAGAGACCCAGTACTTC. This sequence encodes CASSLTAGPGEETQYF. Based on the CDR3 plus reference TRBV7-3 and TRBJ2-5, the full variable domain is GAGVSQTPSNKVTEKGKYVELRCDPISGHTALYWYRQSLGQGPEFLIYFQGTGAADDSGLPNDRFFAVRPEGSVSTLKIQRTERGDSAVYLCASSLTAGPGEETQYFGPGTRLLVL.

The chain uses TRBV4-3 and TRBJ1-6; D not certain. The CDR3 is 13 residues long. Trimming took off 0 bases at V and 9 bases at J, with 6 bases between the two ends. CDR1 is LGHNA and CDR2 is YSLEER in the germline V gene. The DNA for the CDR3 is TGCGCCAGCAGCCAAGATTCCCGTTCACCCCTCCACTTT. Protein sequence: CASSQDSRSPLHF.

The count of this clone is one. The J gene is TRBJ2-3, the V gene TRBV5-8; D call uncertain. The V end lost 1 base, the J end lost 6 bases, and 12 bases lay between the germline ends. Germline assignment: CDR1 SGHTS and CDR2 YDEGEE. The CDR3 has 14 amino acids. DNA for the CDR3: TGTGCCAGCAGCTTGTGGGCGAGCAGTGATACGCAGTATTTT. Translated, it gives CASSLWASSDTQYF. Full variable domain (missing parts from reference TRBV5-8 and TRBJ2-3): EAGVTQSPTHLIKTRGQQATLRCSPISGHTSVYWYQQALGLGLQFLLWYDEGEERNRGNFPPRFSGRQFPNYSSELNVNALELEDSALYLCASSLWASSDTQYFGPGTRLTVL.

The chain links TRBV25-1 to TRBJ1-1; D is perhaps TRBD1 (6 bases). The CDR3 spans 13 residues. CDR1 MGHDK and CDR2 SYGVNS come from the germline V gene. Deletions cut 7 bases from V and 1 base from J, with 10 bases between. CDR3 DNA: TGTGCCAGCACTAGGACAGCGAACACTGAAGCTTTCTTT. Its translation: CASTRTANTEAFF.